This T cell receptor beta chain was sequenced during a study of immune evolution from preneoplasia to lung adenocarcinoma (dated by TCRdb to the early 2020s). With regard to the full study: The study used immune gene expression, TCR sequencing and multiplex immunofluorescence to profile the immune contexture of lung adenocarcinoma precursors and invasive adenocarcinoma. Resected precursor lesions (AAH, AIS, MIA) and invasive adenocarcinomas were each compared against paired morphologically normal lung tissue. Sample size was based on specimen availability rather than a prior power calculation. The immune data were integrated with whole exome sequencing and methylation data from the same cohort of nodules. A total of roughly 50 patients with pulmonary nodules who underwent surgical resection were included in the overall cohort. A total of roughly 46 patients contributed TCR sequencing data. According to the study, around 99 samples were used for TCR sequencing. POLYSOLVER was used to infer Class I HLA alleles from exome data, while LOHHLA was used to detect allele-specific HLA loss.

Findings and caveats that apply to the study as a whole: Because every patient came from Japan and China, how well the results apply to Western populations was uncertain. Findings were based on association rather than direct causation; larger cohorts with long-term follow-up and longitudinal biopsies were deemed needed. Clonality was highest in normal lung, while later-stage lesions appeared to have lower clonality but higher T cell density and diversity. Top T cell clone frequencies were highest in normal lung and appeared to decrease progressively from AAH through AIS, MIA and invasive adenocarcinoma.

Between 2014 and 2017, the patients underwent resection in either Japan or China. The histologic diagnosis of each case was independently confirmed on H&E slides by two lung cancer pathologists. DNA was isolated from FFPE tissue using the AllPrep DNA/RNA FFPE Kit. From a lookup of the germline V gene (reference sequence), CDR1 and CDR2 are MNHEY and SMNVEV. The CDR3 spans 15 residues, from the cysteine through the phenylalanine. Only the CDR3 DNA stays, 45 bases, in frame from base 1. Trimming at the junction amounts to 5 bases on V and 2 bases on J, and the germline ends lie 13 bases apart. Using the immunoSEQ hsTCRbeta Kit, TCR beta CDR3 regions were sequenced from DNA. In the source study's methods: The ImmunoSEQ Analyzer was used to analyse the TCR sequencing data. T cell clonality was defined as 1 minus Pielou's evenness, calculated on productive rearrangements. The inverse Simpson index, applied to productive templates, was used to measure T cell diversity. T cell density was expressed as TCR beta template counts normalized to usable DNA, with usable DNA estimated by amplifying and sequencing housekeeping genes. Two-sided Kruskal-Wallis tests were used to compare TCR metrics across histologic stages. In TCRdb, the immuneACCESS table is reduced to in-frame sequences with V and J assigned. These tables do not hold every clone; where another copy was compared, an unresolved V gene accounts for under half, and the others remain unexplained. That table furnishes V, J and clone size, whereas the DNA furnished D and trimming. For this sample the table gives thousands of clones, of which approximately 80% were detected only once. The top ten constitute 8% to 10% of the sample.

Turning to this clone: It lacks a known antigen. Within one base of it there is no much larger clone, and no base qualities were kept.

The sample taken for sequencing was FFPE adjacent normal lung tissue. The V gene is TRBV27 and the J gene is TRBJ1-5; the D gene assignment is ambiguous. The source of this sequence is a person aged 55-80 years with lung adenocarcinoma. The base sequence is TGTGCCAGCAGTGTCTCCACGGTGGGCAATCAGCCCCAGCATTTT. This is translated as CASSVSTVGNQPQHF.